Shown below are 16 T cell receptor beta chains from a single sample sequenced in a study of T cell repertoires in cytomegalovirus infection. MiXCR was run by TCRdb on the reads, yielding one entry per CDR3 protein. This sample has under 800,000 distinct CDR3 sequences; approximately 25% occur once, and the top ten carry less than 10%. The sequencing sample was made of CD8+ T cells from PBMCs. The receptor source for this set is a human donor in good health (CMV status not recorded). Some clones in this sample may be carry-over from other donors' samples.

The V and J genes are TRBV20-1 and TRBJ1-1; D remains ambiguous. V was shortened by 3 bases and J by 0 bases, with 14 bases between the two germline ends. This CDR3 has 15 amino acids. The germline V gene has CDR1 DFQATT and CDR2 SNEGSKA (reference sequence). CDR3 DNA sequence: TGCAGTGCTAGTGGCGGGAGAGACATGAACACTGAAGCTTTCTTT. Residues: CSASGGRDMNTEAFF.

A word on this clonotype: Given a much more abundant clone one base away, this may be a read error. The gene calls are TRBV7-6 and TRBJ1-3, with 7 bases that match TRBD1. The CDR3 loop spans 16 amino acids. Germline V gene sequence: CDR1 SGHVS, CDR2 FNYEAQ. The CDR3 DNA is TGTGTCAGCAGCGCACGGGACAGCTTCTCTGGAAACACCATATATTTT. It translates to CVSSARDSFSGNTIYF.

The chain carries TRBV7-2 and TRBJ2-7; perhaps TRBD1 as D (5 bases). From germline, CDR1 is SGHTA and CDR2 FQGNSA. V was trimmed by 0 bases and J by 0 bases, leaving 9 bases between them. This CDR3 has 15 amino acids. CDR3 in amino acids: CASSLATRGSYEQYV. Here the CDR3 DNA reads TGTGCCAGCAGCTTAGCCACAAGGGGCTCCTACGAGCAGTACGTC.

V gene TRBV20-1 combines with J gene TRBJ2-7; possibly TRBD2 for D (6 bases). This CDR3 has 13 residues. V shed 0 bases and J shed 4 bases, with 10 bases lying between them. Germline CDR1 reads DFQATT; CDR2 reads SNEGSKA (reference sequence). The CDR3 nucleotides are TGCAGTGCTAGAGATCTGGGGGGTTACGAGCAGTACTTC. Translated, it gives CSARDLGGYEQYF.

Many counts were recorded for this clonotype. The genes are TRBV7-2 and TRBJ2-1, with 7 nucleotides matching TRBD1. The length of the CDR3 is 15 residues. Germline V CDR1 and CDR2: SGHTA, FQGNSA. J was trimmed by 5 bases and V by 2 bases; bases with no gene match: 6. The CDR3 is CASSLNRGLDNEQFF. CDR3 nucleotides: TGTGCCAGCAGCTTAAACAGGGGTCTGGACAATGAGCAGTTCTTC.

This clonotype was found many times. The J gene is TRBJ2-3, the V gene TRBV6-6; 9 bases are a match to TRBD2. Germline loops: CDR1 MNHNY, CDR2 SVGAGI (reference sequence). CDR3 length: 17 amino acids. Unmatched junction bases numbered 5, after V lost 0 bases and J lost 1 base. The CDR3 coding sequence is TGTGCCAGCAGTTACTCGAAGGGACTAGCCGGCACAGATACGCAGTATTTT. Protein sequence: CASSYSKGLAGTDTQYF.

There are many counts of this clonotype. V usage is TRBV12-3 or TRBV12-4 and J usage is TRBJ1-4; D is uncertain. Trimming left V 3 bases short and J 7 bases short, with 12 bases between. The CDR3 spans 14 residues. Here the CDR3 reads CASSFWRATEKLFF. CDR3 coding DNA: TGTGCCAGCAGTTTCTGGAGGGCGACTGAAAAACTGTTTTTT.

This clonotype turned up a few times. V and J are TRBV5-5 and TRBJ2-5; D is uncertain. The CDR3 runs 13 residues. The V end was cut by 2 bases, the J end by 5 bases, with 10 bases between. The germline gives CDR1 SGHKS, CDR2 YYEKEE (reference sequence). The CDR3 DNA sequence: TGTGCCAGCAGCTTAGTCCCGGCCGAGACCCAGTACTTC. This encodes CASSLVPAETQYF. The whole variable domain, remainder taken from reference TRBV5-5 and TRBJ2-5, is DAGVTQSPTHLIKTRGQQVTLRCSPISGHKSVSWYQQVLGQGPQFIFQYYEKEERGRGNFPDRFSARQFPNYSSELNVNALLLGDSALYLCASSLVPAETQYFGPGTRLLVL.

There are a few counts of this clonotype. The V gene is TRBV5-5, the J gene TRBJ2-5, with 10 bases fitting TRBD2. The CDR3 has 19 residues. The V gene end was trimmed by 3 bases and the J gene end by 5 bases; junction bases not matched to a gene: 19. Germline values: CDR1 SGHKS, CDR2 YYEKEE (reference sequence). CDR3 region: CASSSSDTGSGGSRETQYF. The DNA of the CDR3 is TGTGCCAGCAGCTCGTCCGACACGGGTAGCGGGGGGTCAAGGGAGACCCAGTACTTC.

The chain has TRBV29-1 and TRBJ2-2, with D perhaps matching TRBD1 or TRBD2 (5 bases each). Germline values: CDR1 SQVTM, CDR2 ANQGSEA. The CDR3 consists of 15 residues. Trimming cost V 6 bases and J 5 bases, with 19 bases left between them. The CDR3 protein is CSVRKVGDGTGELFF. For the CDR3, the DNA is TGCAGCGTCAGAAAAGTCGGGGACGGAACCGGGGAGCTGTTTTTT.

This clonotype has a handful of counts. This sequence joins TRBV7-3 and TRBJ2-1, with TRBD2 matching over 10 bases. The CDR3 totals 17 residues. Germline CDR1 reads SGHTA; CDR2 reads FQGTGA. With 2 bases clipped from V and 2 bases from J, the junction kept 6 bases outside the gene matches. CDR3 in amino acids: CASSLGGSGGPYNEQFF. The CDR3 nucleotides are TGTGCCAGCAGCTTAGGGGGTAGCGGGGGGCCCTACAATGAGCAGTTCTTC.

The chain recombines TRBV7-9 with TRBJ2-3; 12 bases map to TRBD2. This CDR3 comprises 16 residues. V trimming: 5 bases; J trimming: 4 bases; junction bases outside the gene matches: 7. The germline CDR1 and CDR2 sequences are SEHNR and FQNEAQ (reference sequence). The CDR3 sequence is CASSTTSGGNADTQYF. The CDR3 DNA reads TGTGCCAGCAGCACTACTAGCGGGGGGAACGCAGATACGCAGTATTTT.

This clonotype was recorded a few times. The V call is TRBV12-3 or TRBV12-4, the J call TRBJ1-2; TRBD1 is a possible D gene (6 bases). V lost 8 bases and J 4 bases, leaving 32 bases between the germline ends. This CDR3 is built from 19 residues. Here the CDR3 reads CASSFVLGGSPRGVYGYTF. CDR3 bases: TGTGCCAGCTCCTTCGTACTGGGGGGCAGCCCAAGGGGCGTCTATGGCTACACCTTC.

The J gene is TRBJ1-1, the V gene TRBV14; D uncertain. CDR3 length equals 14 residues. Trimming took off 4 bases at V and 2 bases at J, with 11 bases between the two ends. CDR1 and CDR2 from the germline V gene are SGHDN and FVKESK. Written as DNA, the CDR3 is TGTGCCAGCAGCCTATTAAGGAGCAACACTGAAGCTTTCTTT. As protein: CASSLLRSNTEAFF.

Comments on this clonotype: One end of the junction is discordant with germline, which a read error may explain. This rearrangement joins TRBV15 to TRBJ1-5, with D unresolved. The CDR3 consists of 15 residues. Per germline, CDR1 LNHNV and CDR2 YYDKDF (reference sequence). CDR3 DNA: TGTACCACCAGCAGAGATAAAAATAGCAATCAGCCCCAGCATTTT. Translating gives CTTSRDKNSNQPQHF.

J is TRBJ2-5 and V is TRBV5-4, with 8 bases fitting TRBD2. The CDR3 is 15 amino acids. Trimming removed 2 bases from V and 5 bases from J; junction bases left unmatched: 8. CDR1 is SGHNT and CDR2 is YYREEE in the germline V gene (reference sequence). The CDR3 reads CASSLRGSGEETQYF. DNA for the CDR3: TGTGCCAGCAGCTTACGGGGTAGCGGGGAGGAGACCCAGTACTTC.